The following is a T cell receptor beta chain sequence with its context. Amplification of TCR alpha and beta CDR3 regions from RNA used iRepertoire nested multiplex PCR. TCRdb analysed the multiplex PCR reads with MiXCR anew, one entry per CDR3 protein. The data hold around 130,000 distinct CDR3 sequences, with about 22% observed a single time. This entry comes from a study of glioma-infiltrating T cells. CDR1 is MNHNY, CDR2 SVGAGI, per germline (reference sequence). Trimming left V 0 bases short and J 0 bases short, with 12 bases between. This CDR3 is built from 17 residues. The sequence derives from a human donor with low-grade glioma or glioblastoma, undergoing nonglioma brain surgery, or in good health (not recorded which). The rearrangement joins TRBV6-6 to TRBJ2-1; weak D call: TRBD2 (5 bases). Sample: glioma tissue, nonneoplastic brain tissue, or PBMCs (not recorded which). The CDR3 sequence: CASSYSGISSSYNEQFF. The CDR3, as DNA: TGTGCCAGCAGTTACTCCGGGATATCAAGCTCCTACAATGAGCAGTTCTTC.